Presented here are 3 T cell receptor beta chains from one specimen sequenced in a study of blood T cell repertoires in COVID-19. Clones were read by immunoSEQ multiplex PCR, and TCRdb kept only the in-frame ones, dropping some. Among around 220,000 clones listed, roughly nine tenths were seen once. The specimen sequenced was peripheral blood. The origin of the receptors is a woman between 45 and 65 years old with acute or convalescent COVID-19.

This rearrangement joins TRBV2 to TRBJ2-1, with a tentative D call TRBD2 (5 bases). V lost 4 bases to trimming and J lost 2 bases, with 9 bases between them. The germline CDR1 and CDR2 sequences are SNHLY and FYNNEI. CDR3 size: 14 residues. CDR3 in amino acids: CASSGGGPYNEQFF. For the CDR3, the DNA is TGTGCCAGCAGTGGCGGCGGGCCCTACAATGAGCAGTTCTTC.

V and J are TRBV18 and TRBJ2-1; a weak D match, TRBD2 (5 bases). V lost 0 bases, J lost 7 bases, and 10 bases lay in between. The CDR3 is made up of 14 amino acids. Germline CDR1 KGHSH, CDR2 LQKENI. The DNA for the CDR3 is TGTGCCAGCTCACCACCTGGGGAGCGGAATGAGCAGTTCTTC. Protein product: CASSPPGERNEQFF.

This sequence joins TRBV7-2 and TRBJ2-2, with 8 positions matching TRBD1. CDR1 is SGHTA and CDR2 is FQGNSA in the germline V gene. V dropped 5 bases and J dropped 6; count of bases not matched to a gene: 11. CDR3 length equals 16 residues. The CDR3 sequence is CASSPHGQGISGELFF. CDR3 nucleotides: TGTGCCAGCAGCCCGCACGGACAGGGAATCTCCGGGGAGCTGTTTTTT.